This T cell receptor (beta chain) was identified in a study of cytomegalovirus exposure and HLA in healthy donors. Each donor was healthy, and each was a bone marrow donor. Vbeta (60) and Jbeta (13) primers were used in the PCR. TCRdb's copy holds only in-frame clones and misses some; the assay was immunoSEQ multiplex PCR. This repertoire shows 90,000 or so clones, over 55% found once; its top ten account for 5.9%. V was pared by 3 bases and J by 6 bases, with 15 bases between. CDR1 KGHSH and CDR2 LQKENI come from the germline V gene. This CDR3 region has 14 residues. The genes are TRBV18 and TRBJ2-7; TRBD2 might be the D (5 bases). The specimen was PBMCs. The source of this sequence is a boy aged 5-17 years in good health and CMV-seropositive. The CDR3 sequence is CASSPGVSPLEQYF. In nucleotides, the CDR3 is TGTGCCAGCTCACCCGGGGTCTCCCCACTCGAGCAGTACTTC.